This is a list of T cell receptor beta chains from one sample in a study of T cell responses to AZD1222 COVID-19 vaccine. Using immunoSEQ multiplex PCR, the repertoire was profiled, and TCRdb retains in-frame clones only, with some absent. The sample includes approximately 110,000 clones, 85% of them seen just once. Here the sequenced sample was peripheral blood, taken 28 days after the second AZD1222 dose. All receptors come from an adult who received the AZD1222 COVID-19 vaccine. Both conserved end residues are part of each CDR3. Fields, in order: clone size, D gene, J gene, V gene, CDR3 protein, CDR3 DNA. D genes are given only for firm matches. Clone size is not always given. Where it is, it says once, few, many or a class for expanded clones.

>NA|TRBD1|TRBJ2-7|TRBV6-5
CASSYSRQGYEQYF
TGTGCCAGCAGTTACTCGAGACAGGGGTACGAGCAGTACTTC
>NA|NA|TRBJ1-6|TRBV6-5
CASSTGDSPLHF
TGTGCCAGCAGTACGGGCGATTCACCCCTCCACTTT
>NA|NA|TRBJ1-3|TRBV30
CAWYPGHSSGNTIYF
TGTGCCTGGTATCCGGGACACTCCTCTGGAAACACCATATATTTT
>NA|NA|TRBJ2-7|TRBV7-2
CASSLSHTPRREQYF
TGTGCCAGCAGCTTATCACATACGCCCCGAAGGGAGCAGTACTTC
>NA|NA|TRBJ2-7|TRBV6-5
CASRRLDAHEQYF
TGTGCCAGCAGGAGACTAGATGCTCACGAGCAGTACTTC
>NA|NA|TRBJ1-4|TRBV18
CASSPGVATNEKLFF
TGTGCCAGCTCACCCGGGGTTGCAACTAATGAAAAACTGTTTTTT
>NA|NA|TRBJ1-1|TRBV7-6
CASTPDSNTEAFF
TGTGCCAGCACCCCGGATAGTAACACTGAAGCTTTCTTT
>NA|TRBD1|TRBJ2-5|TRBV5-1
CASSDSTGGETQYF
TGCGCCAGCAGCGACTCGACAGGGGGGGAGACCCAGTACTTC
>NA|NA|TRBJ2-7|TRBV7-2
CASRPAVLAGAYEQYF
TGTGCCAGCAGACCGGCCGTTCTTGCAGGGGCCTACGAGCAGTACTTC
>NA|NA|TRBJ2-7|TRBV30
CAWIASGHSYEQYF
TGTGCCTGGATAGCGTCGGGACACTCCTACGAGCAGTACTTC
>NA|NA|TRBJ1-6|TRBV5-1
CASSLDRTSPLHF
TGCGCCAGCAGCTTGGATAGGACTTCACCCCTCCACTTT
>NA|NA|TRBJ2-7|TRBV6-6
CASSYSSSSYEQYF
TGTGCCAGCAGTTACTCGAGCAGCTCCTACGAGCAGTACTTC
>NA|TRBD1|TRBJ2-5|TRBV7-7
CASSSGTGTRETQYF
TGTGCCAGCAGCTCCGGGACAGGGACCCGGGAGACCCAGTACTTC
>NA|NA|TRBJ1-3|TRBV19
CASSIADRRNTIYF
TGTGCCAGTAGTATTGCTGACAGAAGAAACACCATATATTTT
>NA|NA|TRBJ1-1|TRBV7-9
CASSLTVNTEAFF
TGTGCCAGCAGCTTGACAGTGAACACTGAAGCTTTCTTT
>NA|NA|TRBJ1-5|TRBV6-5
CASSPQGINQPQHF
TGTGCCAGCAGTCCACAAGGGATCAATCAGCCCCAGCATTTT
>once|TRBD1|TRBJ2-7|TRBV7-9
CASSSTPGTVIYEQYF
TGTGCCAGCAGCTCAACCCCCGGGACAGTAATATACGAGCAGTACTTC
>few|TRBD1|TRBJ1-1|TRBV24-1
CATSWDRDVDTEAFF
TGTGCCACCAGCTGGGACAGGGACGTAGACACTGAAGCTTTCTTT
>NA|NA|TRBJ1-2|TRBV19
CASSTGQLWGYGYTF
TGTGCCAGTAGTACCGGACAGCTTTGGGGCTATGGCTACACCTTC
>NA|NA|TRBJ2-5|TRBV15
CATSRNRGTQYF
TGTGCCACCAGCAGAAATCGAGGGACCCAGTACTTC
>NA|NA|TRBJ2-7|TRBV11-3
CASSFPGSYEQYF
TGTGCCAGCAGTTTTCCTGGCTCCTACGAGCAGTACTTC
>NA|NA|TRBJ2-6|TRBV10-2
CASTFPRSGANVLTF
TGCGCCAGCACTTTCCCCCGGTCTGGGGCCAACGTCCTGACTTTC
>once|NA|TRBJ1-1|TRBV3-1/TRBV3-2
CASSQWASNTEAFF
TGTGCCAGCAGCCAATGGGCCTCGAACACTGAAGCTTTCTTT
>NA|NA|TRBJ2-3|TRBV6-5
CASSYSGVGTDTQYF
TGTGCCAGCAGTTACTCGGGGGTAGGGACAGATACGCAGTATTTT
>once|NA|TRBJ1-2|TRBV28
CASSSTANYGYTF
TGTGCCAGCAGTTCGACAGCCAACTATGGCTACACCTTC
>NA|NA|TRBJ1-1|TRBV10-2
CASSELGWNTEAFF
TGCGCCAGCAGTGAATTGGGTTGGAACACTGAAGCTTTCTTT
>NA|TRBD1|TRBJ1-1|TRBV19
CASTGTGGWNTEAFF
TGTGCCAGTACCGGGACAGGGGGATGGAACACTGAAGCTTTCTTT
>few|NA|TRBJ1-2|TRBV9
CASSVAQTNYGYTF
TGTGCCAGCAGCGTAGCACAGACTAACTATGGCTACACCTTC